A single sample is the source of the 11 T cell receptor beta chains below, sequenced in a study of cytomegalovirus exposure and HLA in healthy donors. A multiplex PCR was run with 60 Vbeta primers and 13 Jbeta primers. The table came from immunoSEQ multiplex PCR; TCRdb's copy has only in-frame clones and leaves some out. The table has about 120,000 clones, roughly 70% seen once; the top ten hold just under 3%. Sequencing input: PBMCs. Source of these receptors: a woman aged 35 to 49 in good health and CMV-seropositive.

This sequence joins TRBV6-1 and TRBJ2-7, with TRBD1 matching over 11 bases. V shed 1 base and J 3 bases; nucleotides not matched to a gene: 2. CDR1 MNHNS and CDR2 SASEGT come from the germline V gene. The CDR3 runs 15 residues. This CDR3 is CASSEDGTGGYEQYF. In DNA form, the CDR3 reads TGTGCCAGCAGTGAAGACGGGACAGGGGGCTACGAGCAGTACTTC.

The J gene is TRBJ2-2, the V gene TRBV7-2; 8 positions match TRBD2. Germline assignment: CDR1 SGHTA and CDR2 FQGNSA. The trim removed 8 bases at V and 0 bases at J, leaving 2 bases unmatched. The CDR3 contains 14 residues. The chain's CDR3 is CASPGGTNTGELFF. CDR3 DNA: TGTGCCAGCCCGGGGGGGACGAACACCGGGGAGCTGTTTTTT.

The chain carries TRBV5-1 and TRBJ2-7; 9 bases line up with TRBD2. The V gene end was trimmed by 0 bases and the J gene end by 1 base; junction bases not matched to a gene: 2. The CDR3 length is 15 residues. Germline CDR1 and CDR2: SGHRS and YFSETQ. The chain's CDR3 is CASSLEAGGSYEQYF. As DNA, the CDR3 is TGCGCCAGCAGCTTGGAAGCGGGGGGTTCCTACGAGCAGTACTTC.

The V gene is TRBV28, the J gene TRBJ1-4; D remains unclear. With 3 bases removed from V and 10 bases from J, the gap between germline ends came to 9 bases. CDR1 MDHEN and CDR2 SYDVKM come from the germline V gene. CDR3 length equals 12 residues. CDR3 in amino acids: CASSFNSGKLFF. CDR3 sequence (DNA): TGTGCCAGCAGTTTTAATTCCGGAAAACTGTTTTTT.

This chain joins TRBV28 and TRBJ2-7, with D possibly being TRBD1 (5 bases). CDR3 length: 12 residues. Germline V CDR1 and CDR2: MDHEN, SYDVKM. V was cut by 6 bases and J by 4 bases, with 10 bases left in between. The chain's CDR3 is CASRRGTYEQYF. In DNA, the CDR3 is TGTGCCAGCAGAAGGGGAACATACGAGCAGTACTTC.

The rearrangement uses TRBV7-9 and TRBJ2-3; a weak D match, TRBD2 (6 bases). Germline assignment: CDR1 SEHNR and CDR2 FQNEAQ (reference sequence). The CDR3 consists of 14 residues. The V gene lost 5 bases and the J gene lost 7 bases, with 16 bases spanning the gap. The DNA of the CDR3 is TGTGCCAGCAGCCGCGGGATACCTCTGCATACGCAGTATTTT. As protein: CASSRGIPLHTQYF.

V and J are TRBV18 and TRBJ1-3, with D possibly matching TRBD1 (6 bases). V lost 4 bases and J 1 base, leaving 14 bases between the germline ends. CDR1 and CDR2 (germline): KGHSH, LQKENI. This CDR3 contains 16 residues. CDR3 residues: CASSLQTGRSGNTIYF. CDR3 in DNA: TGTGCCAGCTCACTTCAGACAGGCCGATCTGGAAACACCATATATTTT.

The J gene is TRBJ2-3, the V gene TRBV4-3; tentatively, D is TRBD2 (7 bases). This CDR3 contains 14 residues. The germline CDR1 and CDR2 sequences are LGHNA and YSLEER. V lost 4 bases, J lost 4 bases, and 12 bases lay in between. The CDR3 DNA follows: TGCGCCAGCAGCCCGAGGGGGGGATCAGATACGCAGTATTTT. This sequence encodes CASSPRGGSDTQYF.

This clone has a single count. The chain has TRBV25-1 and TRBJ1-4; 8 bases line up with TRBD1. Germline CDR1 and CDR2: MGHDK and SYGVNS. The CDR3 extends over 14 amino acids. Germline trimming cut 6 bases from V and 5 bases from J; bases unmatched to any gene: 5. The CDR3, as DNA: TGTGCCAGCAGGAGAAGACAGGGGAATGAAAAACTGTTTTTT. This gives the protein CASRRRQGNEKLFF.

The chain joins TRBV5-1 to TRBJ2-5, with TRBD2 as a possible D gene (6 bases). The last part of the DNA fits TRBJ2-7 better; the J call may be wrong. The CDR3 loop spans 14 amino acids. Germline V gene lookup returns CDR1 SGHRS and CDR2 YFSETQ. The CDR3 loop is CASSSIGRNYEQYF. The CDR3 DNA reads as TGCGCCAGCAGCTCCATCGGGAGAAACTACGAGCAGTACTTC.

The chain recombines TRBV7-2 with TRBJ2-3; 14 bases fit TRBD2. The CDR3 consists of 16 residues. The germline CDR1 and CDR2 sequences are SGHTA and FQGNSA. The V segment lost 5 bases and the J segment 1 base; nucleotides outside the gene matches: 2. The chain's CDR3 is CASSRGLAGGTDTQYF. DNA of the CDR3: TGTGCCAGCAGCCGGGGACTAGCGGGGGGCACAGATACGCAGTATTTT. The variable domain in full, completed from reference TRBV7-2 and TRBJ2-3, reads GAGVSQSPSNKVTEKGKDVELRCDPISGHTALYWYRQSLGQGLEFLIYFQGNSAPDKSGLPSDRFSAERTGGSVSTLTIQRTQQEDSAVYLCASSRGLAGGTDTQYFGPGTRLTVL.